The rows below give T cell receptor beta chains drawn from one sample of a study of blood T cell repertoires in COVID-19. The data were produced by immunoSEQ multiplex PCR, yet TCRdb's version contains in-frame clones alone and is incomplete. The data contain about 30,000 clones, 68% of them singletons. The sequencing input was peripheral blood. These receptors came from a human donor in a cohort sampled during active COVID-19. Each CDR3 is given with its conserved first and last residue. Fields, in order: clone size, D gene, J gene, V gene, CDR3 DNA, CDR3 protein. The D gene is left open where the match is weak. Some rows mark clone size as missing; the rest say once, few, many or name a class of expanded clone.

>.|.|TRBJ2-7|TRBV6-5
TGTGCCAGCTTAACAGAACGATACGAGCAGTACTTC
CASLTERYEQYF
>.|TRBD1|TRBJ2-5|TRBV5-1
TGCGCCAGCAGAATAAGAAGCCGGGACAGTGAGACCCAGTACTTC
CASRIRSRDSETQYF
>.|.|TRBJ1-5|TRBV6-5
TGTGCCAGCAGTTACTCTCGGAATCAGCCCCAGCATTTT
CASSYSRNQPQHF
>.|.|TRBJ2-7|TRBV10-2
TGCGCCAGCAGAGGACCGGGTCAAGGGGAGGACGAGCAGTACTTC
CASRGPGQGEDEQYF
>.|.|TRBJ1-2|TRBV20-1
TGCAGTGCGGAGGGTAACTATGGCTACACCTTC
CSAEGNYGYTF
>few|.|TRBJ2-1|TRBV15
TGTGCCACCGGGCAGGGTAATGAGCAGTTCTTC
CATGQGNEQFF
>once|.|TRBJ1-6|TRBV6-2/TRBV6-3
TGTGCCAGCAGCGTACTTGCTTCACCCCTCCACTTT
CASSVLASPLHF
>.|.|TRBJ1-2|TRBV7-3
TGTGCCAGCAGCTTAAATGTCGCGGGGTATGGCTACACCTTC
CASSLNVAGYGYTF
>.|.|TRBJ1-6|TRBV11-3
TGTGCCAGCAGCCCGGTTTCTGGGGGGTCCTATAATTCACCCCTCCACTTT
CASSPVSGGSYNSPLHF
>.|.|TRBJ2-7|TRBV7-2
TGTGCCAGCAGCTTACCCCCTCTAGCCTACGAGCAGTACTTC
CASSLPPLAYEQYF
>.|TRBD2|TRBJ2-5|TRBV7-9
TGTGCCAGCAGCAGCCTGGGGGGGCAAGAGACCCAGTACTTC
CASSSLGGQETQYF
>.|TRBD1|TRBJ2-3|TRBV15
TGTGCCACCAGCTTGAGACAGGGAAGCACAGATACGCAGTATTTT
CATSLRQGSTDTQYF
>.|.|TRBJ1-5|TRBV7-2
TGTGCCAGCAGCCCTGACAGAAATCAGCCCCAGCATTTT
CASSPDRNQPQHF
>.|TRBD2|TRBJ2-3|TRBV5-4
TGTGCCAGCAGTCCGGGGGGGACCACAGTAGATACGCAGTATTTT
CASSPGGTTVDTQYF
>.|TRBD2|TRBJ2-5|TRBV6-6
TGTGCCAGTTCGCAGCGGGGACAAGAGACCCAGTACTTC
CASSQRGQETQYF
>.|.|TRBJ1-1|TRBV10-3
TGTGCCATCAGTGAGAACGGTGACATGAACACTGAAGCTTTCTTT
CAISENGDMNTEAFF
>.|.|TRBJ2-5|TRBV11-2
TGTGCCAGCAGCTTAGATCAGGGGACCCAGTACTTC
CASSLDQGTQYF
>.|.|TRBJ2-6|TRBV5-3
TGTGCCAGAAGCTTGGACACTAGCACCTCCTTCTCTGGGGCCAACGTCCTGACTTTC
CARSLDTSTSFSGANVLTF
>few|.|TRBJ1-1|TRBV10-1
TGCGCCAGCAGTGAGAATATAAACACTGAAGCTTTCTTT
CASSENINTEAFF
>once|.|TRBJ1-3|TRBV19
TGTGCCAGTAGTATAACTGGTGGGACACCTATAAGCTCTGGAAACACCATATATTTT
CASSITGGTPISSGNTIYF
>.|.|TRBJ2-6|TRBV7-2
TGTGCCAGCAGCTTGCGTGAGCGTTCGGGGGCCAACGTCCTGACTTTC
CASSLRERSGANVLTF
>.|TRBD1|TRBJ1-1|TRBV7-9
TGTGCCAGCAGCTCTGGGACAGGGAACACTGAAGCTTTCTTT
CASSSGTGNTEAFF
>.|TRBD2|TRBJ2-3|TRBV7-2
TGTGCCAGCAGCTCCAGGATGACTAGCGCGGGGACAGATACGCAGTATTTT
CASSSRMTSAGTDTQYF
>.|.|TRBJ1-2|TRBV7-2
TGTGCCAGCAGCTTAGCCCCGGGGATCTATGGCTACACCTTC
CASSLAPGIYGYTF
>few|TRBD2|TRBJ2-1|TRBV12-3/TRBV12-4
TGTGCCAGCAGCCGAGTAGCGGGATATGAGCAGTTCTTC
CASSRVAGYEQFF
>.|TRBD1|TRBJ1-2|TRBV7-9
TGTGCCAGCAGCTTGGGGGACAGGGGTACGAGCGGCTACACCTTC
CASSLGDRGTSGYTF
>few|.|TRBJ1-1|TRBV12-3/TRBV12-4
TGTGCCAGCACCCTGACTCTGAACACTGAAGCTTTCTTT
CASTLTLNTEAFF
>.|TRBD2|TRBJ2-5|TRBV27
TGTGCCAGCAGATCCGGACTAGCGGGGCTGGAGACCCAGTACTTC
CASRSGLAGLETQYF
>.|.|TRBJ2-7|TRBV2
TGTGCCAGCAAGACGGGAACGAGTTACGAGCAGTACTTC
CASKTGTSYEQYF
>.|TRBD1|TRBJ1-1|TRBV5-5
TGTGCCAGCAGCGTGACAGGGATGAACACTGAAGCTTTCTTT
CASSVTGMNTEAFF
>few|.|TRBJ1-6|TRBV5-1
TGCGCCAGCAGCTTGGGAGGAGGGACCTCTAATTCACCCCTCCACTTT
CASSLGGGTSNSPLHF
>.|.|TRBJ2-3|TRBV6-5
TGTGCCAGCAGTTACCCGACAGGAGACACGCAGTATTTT
CASSYPTGDTQYF
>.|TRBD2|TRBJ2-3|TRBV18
TGTGCCAGCTCACAAGGACTAGCGGGAGATGGAGATACGCAGTATTTT
CASSQGLAGDGDTQYF
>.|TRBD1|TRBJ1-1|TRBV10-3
TGTGCCATCAGTGTCGACAGGGGTGGTTGGGCTTTCTTT
CAISVDRGGWAFF
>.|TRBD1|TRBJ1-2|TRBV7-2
TGTGCCAGCAGCCAAACAGGGGCGAACTATGGCTACACCTTC
CASSQTGANYGYTF
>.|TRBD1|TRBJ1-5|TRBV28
TGTGCCAGCAGTCCGCTAACCGGGACAGCAAATCAGCCCCAGCATTTT
CASSPLTGTANQPQHF
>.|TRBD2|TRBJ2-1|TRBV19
TGTGCCAGTAGCGGGGAGGGCCCCTACAATGAGCAGTTCTTC
CASSGEGPYNEQFF
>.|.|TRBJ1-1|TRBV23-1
TGCGCCAGCAGTCAACGGGAGGCCCTGAATCCTGAAGCTTTCTTT
CASSQREALNPEAFF
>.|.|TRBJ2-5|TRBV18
TGTGCCAGCTCACCTACCGCGAGAGAGACCCAGTACTTC
CASSPTARETQYF
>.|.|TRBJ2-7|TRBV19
TGTGCCAGTAGTTCCTCCGGGACTCAAAGAAGGTACGAGCAGTACTTC
CASSSSGTQRRYEQYF
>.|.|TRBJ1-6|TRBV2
TGTGCCAGTACCCCAGGGCAGGATAATAATAATTCACCCCTCCACTTT
CASTPGQDNNNSPLHF
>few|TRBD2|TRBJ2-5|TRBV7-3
TGTGCCAGCAGCCCGGGACTAGCGGGCGCAGAGACCCAGTACTTC
CASSPGLAGAETQYF
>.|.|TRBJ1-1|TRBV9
TGTGCCAGCAGCGCAACAACAGGTAACACTGAAGCTTTCTTT
CASSATTGNTEAFF
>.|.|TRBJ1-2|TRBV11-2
TGTGCCAGCAGCCCCGACTCCTACTATGGCTACACCTTC
CASSPDSYYGYTF
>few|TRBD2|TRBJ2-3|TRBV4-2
TGTGCCAGCAGCCAAGATAGGGGCGGGAGCGGGACAGATACGCAGTATTTT
CASSQDRGGSGTDTQYF
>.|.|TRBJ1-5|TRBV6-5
TGTGCCAGCAGTAGAACTGGTGACTCCTATCAGCCCCAGCATTTT
CASSRTGDSYQPQHF
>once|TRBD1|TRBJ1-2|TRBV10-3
TGTGCCACTCAGACAGGGACTAACTATGGCTACACCTTC
CATQTGTNYGYTF
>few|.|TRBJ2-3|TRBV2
TGTGCCAGCTCCGGGATAAGCACAGATACGCAGTATTTT
CASSGISTDTQYF
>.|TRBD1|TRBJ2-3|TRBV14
TGTGCCAGCCGTCGGACAGGGGGCGGGTTCCACCCCACAGATACGCAGTATTTT
CASRRTGGGFHPTDTQYF